This TCR beta chain was recovered during a study of human T cells and chemical hapten exposure. TCRdb passed the RACE reads through MiXCR, listing each CDR3 protein once. The sample comprises roughly 120,000 distinct CDR3 sequences, around 10% of which are singletons, and more than 1.3% rests with the top ten. Trimming cost V 6 bases and J 6 bases, with 20 bases left between them. From germline, CDR1 is MNHNY and CDR2 SVGAGI (reference sequence). The length of the CDR3 is 15 residues. Time point of the sample: patch test 1, 2 weeks after DPC sensitization. Treatment indicated: therapeutic diphenylcyclopropenone sensitization with weekly scalp DPC. This clonotype was counted at least ten times.

The origin of this receptor is a woman aged 50 to 60 with alopecia areata. Some clones in this sample may be carry-over from other donors' samples. Sequences were derived from whole blood, sampled in connection with sensitization to the hapten diphenylcyclopropenone (DPC). This chain joins TRBV6-6 and TRBJ1-2, with a weak D call TRBD1 (6 bases). The CDR3 nucleotides read TGTGCCAGCAGCACCGAAATTTTACAGGGAAATGGCTACACCTTC. It codes for CASSTEILQGNGYTF.